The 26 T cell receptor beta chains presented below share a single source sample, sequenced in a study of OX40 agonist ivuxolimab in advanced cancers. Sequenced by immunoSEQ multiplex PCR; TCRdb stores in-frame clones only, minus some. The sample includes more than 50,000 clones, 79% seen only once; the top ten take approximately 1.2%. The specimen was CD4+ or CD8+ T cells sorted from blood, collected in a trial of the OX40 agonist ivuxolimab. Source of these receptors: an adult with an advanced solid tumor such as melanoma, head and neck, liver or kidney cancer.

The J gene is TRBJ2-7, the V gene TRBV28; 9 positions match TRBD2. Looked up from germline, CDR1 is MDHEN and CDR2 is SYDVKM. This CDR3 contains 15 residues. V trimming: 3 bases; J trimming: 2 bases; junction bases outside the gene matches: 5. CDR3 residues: CASSLGLAGAYEQYF. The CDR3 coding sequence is TGTGCCAGCAGTTTGGGTTTAGCGGGAGCCTACGAGCAGTACTTC. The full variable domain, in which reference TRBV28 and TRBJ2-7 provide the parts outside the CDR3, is DVKVTQSSRYLVKRTGEKVFLECVQDMDHENMFWYRQDPGLGLRLIYFSYDVKMKEKGDIPEGYSVSREKKERFSLILESASTNQTSMYLCASSLGLAGAYEQYFGPGTRLTVT.

DNA of the CDR3: TGTGCCACCAGCAGGGGCCTCGACACTGAAGCTTTCTTT. Translating it yields CATSRGLDTEAFF. V gene TRBV15 combines with J gene TRBJ1-1; no definite D call. The CDR3 has 13 residues. Germline V gives CDR1 LNHNV, CDR2 YYDKDF (reference sequence). Trimming cost V 3 bases and J 3 bases, with 8 bases left between them.

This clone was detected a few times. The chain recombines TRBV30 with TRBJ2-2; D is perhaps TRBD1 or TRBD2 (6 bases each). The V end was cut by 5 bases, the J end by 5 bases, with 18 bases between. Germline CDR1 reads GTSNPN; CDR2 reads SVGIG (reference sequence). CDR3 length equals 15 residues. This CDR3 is CAWGTEPGVTGELFF. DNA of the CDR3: TGTGCCTGGGGGACTGAACCAGGGGTTACCGGGGAGCTGTTTTTT.

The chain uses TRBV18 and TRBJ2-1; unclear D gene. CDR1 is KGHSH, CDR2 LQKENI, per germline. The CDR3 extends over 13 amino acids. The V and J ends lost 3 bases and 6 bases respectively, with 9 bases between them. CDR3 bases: TGTGCCAGCTCACCGTCGACCGTCAATGAGCAGTTCTTC. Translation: CASSPSTVNEQFF. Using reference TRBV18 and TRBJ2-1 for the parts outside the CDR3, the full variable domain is NAGVMQNPRHLVRRRGQEARLRCSPMKGHSHVYWYRQLPEEGLKFMVYLQKENIIDESGMPKERFSAEFPKEGPSILRIQQVVRGDSAAYFCASSPSTVNEQFFGPGTRLTVL.

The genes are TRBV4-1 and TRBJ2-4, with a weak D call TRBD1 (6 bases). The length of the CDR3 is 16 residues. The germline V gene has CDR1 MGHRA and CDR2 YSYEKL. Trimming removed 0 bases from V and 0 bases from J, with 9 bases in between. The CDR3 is CASSQDGQLAKNIQYF. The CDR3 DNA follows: TGCGCCAGCAGCCAAGATGGACAGTTAGCCAAAAACATTCAGTACTTC.

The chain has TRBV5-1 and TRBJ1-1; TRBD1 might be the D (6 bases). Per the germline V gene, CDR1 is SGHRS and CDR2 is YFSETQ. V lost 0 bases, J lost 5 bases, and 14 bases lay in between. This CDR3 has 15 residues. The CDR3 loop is CASSLVGSGETEAFF. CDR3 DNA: TGCGCCAGCAGCTTGGTGGGGTCAGGGGAAACTGAAGCTTTCTTT. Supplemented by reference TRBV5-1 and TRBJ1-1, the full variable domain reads KAGVTQTPRYLIKTRGQQVTLSCSPISGHRSVSWYQQTPGQGLQFLFEYFSETQRNKGNFPGRFSGRQFSNSRSEMNVSTLELGDSALYLCASSLVGSGETEAFFGQGTRLTVV.

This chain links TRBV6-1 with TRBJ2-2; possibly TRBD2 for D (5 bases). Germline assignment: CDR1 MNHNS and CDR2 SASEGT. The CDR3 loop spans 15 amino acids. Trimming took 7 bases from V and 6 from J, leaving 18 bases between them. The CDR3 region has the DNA TGTGCCAGCAAGCAGTTCACTAGTGGCGCCGGGGAGCTGTTTTTT. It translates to CASKQFTSGAGELFF.

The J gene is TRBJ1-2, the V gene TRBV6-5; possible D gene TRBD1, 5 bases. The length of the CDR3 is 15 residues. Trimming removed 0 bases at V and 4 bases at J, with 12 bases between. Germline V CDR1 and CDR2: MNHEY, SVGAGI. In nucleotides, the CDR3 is TGTGCCAGCAGTTACTCAGGGGATTCCGTCTATGGCTACACCTTC. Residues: CASSYSGDSVYGYTF.

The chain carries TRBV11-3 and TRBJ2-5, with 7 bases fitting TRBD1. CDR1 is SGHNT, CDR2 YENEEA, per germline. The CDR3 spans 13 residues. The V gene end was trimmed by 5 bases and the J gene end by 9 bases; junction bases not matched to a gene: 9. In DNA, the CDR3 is TGTGCCAGCAGCCCCCCAGGGGGTTGGCCCCAGTACTTC. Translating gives CASSPPGGWPQYF.

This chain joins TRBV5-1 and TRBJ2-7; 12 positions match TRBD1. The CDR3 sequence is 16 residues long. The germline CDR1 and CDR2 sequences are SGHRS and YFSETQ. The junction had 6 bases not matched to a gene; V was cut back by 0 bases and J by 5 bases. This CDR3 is CASSLAPGQGADEQYF. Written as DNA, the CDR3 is TGCGCCAGCAGCTTGGCCCCGGGACAGGGGGCCGACGAGCAGTACTTC.

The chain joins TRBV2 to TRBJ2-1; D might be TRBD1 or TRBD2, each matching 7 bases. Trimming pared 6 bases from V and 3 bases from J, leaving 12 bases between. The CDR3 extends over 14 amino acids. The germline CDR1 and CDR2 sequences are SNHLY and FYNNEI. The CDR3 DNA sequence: TGTGCCAGCAGCTCAGGGGGGGACTACAATGAGCAGTTCTTC. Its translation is CASSSGGDYNEQFF.

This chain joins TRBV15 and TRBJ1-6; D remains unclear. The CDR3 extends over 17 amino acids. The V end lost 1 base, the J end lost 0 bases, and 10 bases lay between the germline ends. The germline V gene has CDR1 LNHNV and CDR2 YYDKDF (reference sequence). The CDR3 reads CATSRVFGSSYNSPLHF. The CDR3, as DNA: TGTGCCACCAGCAGAGTGTTCGGGAGCTCCTATAATTCACCCCTCCACTTT.

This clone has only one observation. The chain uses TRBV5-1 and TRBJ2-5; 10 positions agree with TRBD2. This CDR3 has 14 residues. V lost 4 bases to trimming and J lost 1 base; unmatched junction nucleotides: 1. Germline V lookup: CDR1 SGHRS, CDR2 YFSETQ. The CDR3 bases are TGCGCCAGCAGCATAGCGGGGGGCCAAGAGACCCAGTACTTC. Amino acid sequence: CASSIAGGQETQYF.

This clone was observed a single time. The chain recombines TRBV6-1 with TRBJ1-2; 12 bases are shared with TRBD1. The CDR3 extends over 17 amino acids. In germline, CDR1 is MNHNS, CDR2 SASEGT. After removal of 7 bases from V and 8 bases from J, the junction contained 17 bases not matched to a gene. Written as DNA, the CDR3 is TGTGCCAGCACTGACCCCGGGACAGGGGGCGAAGGTCGCGGCTACACCTTC. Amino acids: CASTDPGTGGEGRGYTF.

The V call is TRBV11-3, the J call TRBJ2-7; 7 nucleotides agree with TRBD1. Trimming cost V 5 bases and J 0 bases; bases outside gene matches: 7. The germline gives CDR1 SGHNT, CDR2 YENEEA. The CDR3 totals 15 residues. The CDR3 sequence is CASSGLGQTSYEQYF. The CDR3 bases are TGTGCCAGCAGCGGCTTGGGACAGACCTCCTACGAGCAGTACTTC.

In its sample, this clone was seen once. CDR3 region: CASSLPPPLAPEQFF. In nucleotides, the CDR3 is TGCGCCAGCAGCTTGCCACCCCCACTAGCCCCTGAGCAGTTCTTC. V gene TRBV5-1 combines with J gene TRBJ2-1, with D possibly matching TRBD2 (6 bases). V lost 1 base and J lost 9, with 17 bases in between. CDR3 size: 15 residues. Germline-derived CDR1 and CDR2 are SGHRS and YFSETQ.

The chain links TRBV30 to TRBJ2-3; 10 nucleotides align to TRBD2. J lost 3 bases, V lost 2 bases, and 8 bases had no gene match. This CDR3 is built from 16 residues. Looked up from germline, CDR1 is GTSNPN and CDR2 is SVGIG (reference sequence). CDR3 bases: TGTGCCTGGAGTACAGCAGCGGGGGGGCCGACAGATACGCAGTATTTT. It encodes CAWSTAAGGPTDTQYF. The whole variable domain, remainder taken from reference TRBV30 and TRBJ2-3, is SQTIHQWPATLVQPVGSPLSLECTVEGTSNPNLYWYRQAAGRGLQLLFYSVGIGQISSEVPQNLSASRPQDRQFILSSKKLLLSDSGFYLCAWSTAAGGPTDTQYFGPGTRLTVL.

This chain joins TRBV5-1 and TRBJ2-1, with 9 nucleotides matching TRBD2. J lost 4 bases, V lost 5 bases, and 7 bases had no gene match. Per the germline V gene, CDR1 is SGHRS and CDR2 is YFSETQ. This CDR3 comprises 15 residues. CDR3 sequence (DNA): TGCGCCAGCAGGTCCTCTAGCGGGATGTACAATGAGCAGTTCTTC. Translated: CASRSSSGMYNEQFF.

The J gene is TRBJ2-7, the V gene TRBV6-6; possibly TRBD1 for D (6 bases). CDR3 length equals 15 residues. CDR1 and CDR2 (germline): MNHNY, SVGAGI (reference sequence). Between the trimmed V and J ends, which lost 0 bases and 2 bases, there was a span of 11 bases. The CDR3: CASSYSDSGTYEQYF. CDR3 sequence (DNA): TGTGCCAGCAGTTACTCGGACAGTGGGACCTACGAGCAGTACTTC.

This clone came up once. In nucleotides, the CDR3 is TGCGCCAGCAGCCCGCCCGGGACTAGCGGTCGCAATGAGCAGTTCTTC. Its protein is CASSPPGTSGRNEQFF. The chain combines TRBV4-1 with TRBJ2-1, with 11 bases identical to TRBD2. Trimming cost V 4 bases and J 6 bases; bases outside gene matches: 8. There are 16 residues in the CDR3. CDR1 is MGHRA, CDR2 YSYEKL, per germline.

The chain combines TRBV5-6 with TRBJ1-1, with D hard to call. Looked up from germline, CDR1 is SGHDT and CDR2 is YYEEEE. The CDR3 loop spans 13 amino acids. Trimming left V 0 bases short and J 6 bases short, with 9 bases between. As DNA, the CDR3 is TGTGCCAGCAGCTTGGGGGTTTCCGCTGAAGCTTTCTTT. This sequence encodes CASSLGVSAEAFF.

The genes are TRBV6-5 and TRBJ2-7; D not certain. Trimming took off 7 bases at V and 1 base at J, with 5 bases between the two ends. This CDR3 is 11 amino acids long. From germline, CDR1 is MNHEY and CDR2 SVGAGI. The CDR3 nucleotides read TGTGCCAGCATGACATCCTACGAGCAGTACTTC. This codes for CASMTSYEQYF.

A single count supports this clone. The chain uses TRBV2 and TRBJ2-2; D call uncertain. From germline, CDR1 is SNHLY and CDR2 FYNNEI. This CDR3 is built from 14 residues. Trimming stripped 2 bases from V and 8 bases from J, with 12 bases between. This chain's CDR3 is CASSESDSWGELFF. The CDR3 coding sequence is TGTGCCAGCAGTGAAAGTGATAGTTGGGGGGAGCTGTTTTTT.

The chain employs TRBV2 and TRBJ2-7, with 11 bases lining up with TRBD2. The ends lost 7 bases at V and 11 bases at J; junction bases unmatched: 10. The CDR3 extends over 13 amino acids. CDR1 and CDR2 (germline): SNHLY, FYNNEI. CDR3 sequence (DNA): TGTGCCAGCAAACTAGCGGGAGCTGGTAAGGAGTACTTC. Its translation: CASKLAGAGKEYF.

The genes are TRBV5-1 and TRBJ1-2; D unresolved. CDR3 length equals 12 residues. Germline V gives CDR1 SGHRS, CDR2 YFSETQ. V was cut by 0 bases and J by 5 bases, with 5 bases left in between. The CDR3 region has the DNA TGCGCCAGCAGCTTGGGCGATTATGGCTACACCTTC. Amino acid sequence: CASSLGDYGYTF.

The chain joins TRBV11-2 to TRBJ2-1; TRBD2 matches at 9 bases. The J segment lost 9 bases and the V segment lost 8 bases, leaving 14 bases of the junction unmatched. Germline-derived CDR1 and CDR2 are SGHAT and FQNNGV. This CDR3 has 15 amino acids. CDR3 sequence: CASPNVAGGPGEQFF. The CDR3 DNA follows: TGTGCCAGCCCTAATGTCGCGGGAGGGCCGGGTGAGCAGTTCTTC.